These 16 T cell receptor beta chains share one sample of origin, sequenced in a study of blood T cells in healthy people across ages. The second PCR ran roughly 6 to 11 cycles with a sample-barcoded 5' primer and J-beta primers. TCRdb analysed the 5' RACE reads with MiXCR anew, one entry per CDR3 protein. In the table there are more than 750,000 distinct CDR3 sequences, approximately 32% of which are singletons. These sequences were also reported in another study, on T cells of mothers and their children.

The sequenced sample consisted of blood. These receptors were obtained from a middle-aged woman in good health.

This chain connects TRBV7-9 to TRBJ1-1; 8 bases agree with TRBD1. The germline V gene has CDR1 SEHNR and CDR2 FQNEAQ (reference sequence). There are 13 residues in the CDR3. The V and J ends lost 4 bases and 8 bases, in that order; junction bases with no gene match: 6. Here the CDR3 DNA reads TGTGCCAGCAGCTCAACGGACAGGGAGGAAGCTTTCTTT. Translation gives CASSSTDREEAFF.

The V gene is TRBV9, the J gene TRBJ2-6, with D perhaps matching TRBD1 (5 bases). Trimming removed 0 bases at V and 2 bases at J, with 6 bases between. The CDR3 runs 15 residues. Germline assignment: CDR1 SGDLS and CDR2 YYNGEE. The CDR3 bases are TGTGCCAGCAGCGTAGAACAGGCTGGGGCCAACGTCCTGACTTTC. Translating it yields CASSVEQAGANVLTF.

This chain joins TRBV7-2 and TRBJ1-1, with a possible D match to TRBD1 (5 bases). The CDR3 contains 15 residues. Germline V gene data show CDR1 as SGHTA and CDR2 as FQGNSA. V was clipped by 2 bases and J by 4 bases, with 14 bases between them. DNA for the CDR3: TGTGCCAGCAGCTTAACTGGGGCAAGGGGCACTGAAGCTTTCTTT. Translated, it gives CASSLTGARGTEAFF.

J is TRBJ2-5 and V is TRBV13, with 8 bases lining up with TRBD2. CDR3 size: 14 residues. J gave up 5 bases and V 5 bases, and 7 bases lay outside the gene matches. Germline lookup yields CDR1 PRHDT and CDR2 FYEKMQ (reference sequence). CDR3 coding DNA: TGTGCCAGCAGCCCCCGGGGGGGAGAGGAGACCCAGTACTTC. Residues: CASSPRGGEETQYF.

CDR3 in amino acids: CASSELGTSGANVLTF. The DNA for the CDR3 is TGTGCCAGCAGTGAGCTAGGAACCTCTGGGGCCAACGTCCTGACTTTC. The chain joins TRBV25-1 to TRBJ2-6; no definite D call. Germline lookup yields CDR1 MGHDK and CDR2 SYGVNS. This CDR3 comprises 16 residues. Trimming removed 3 bases at V and 0 bases at J, with 9 bases between.

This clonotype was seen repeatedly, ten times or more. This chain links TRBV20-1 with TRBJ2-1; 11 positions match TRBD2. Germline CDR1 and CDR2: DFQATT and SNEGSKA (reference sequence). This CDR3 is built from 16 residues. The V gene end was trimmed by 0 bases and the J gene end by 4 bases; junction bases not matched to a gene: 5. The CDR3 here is CSARDVSGGEYNEQFF. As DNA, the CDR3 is TGCAGTGCTAGAGACGTTAGCGGGGGGGAATACAATGAGCAGTTCTTC.

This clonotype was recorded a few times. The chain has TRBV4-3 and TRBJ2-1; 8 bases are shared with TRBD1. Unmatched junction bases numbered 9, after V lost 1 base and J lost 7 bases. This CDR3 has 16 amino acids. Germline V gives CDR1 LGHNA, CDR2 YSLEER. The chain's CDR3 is CASSQVLTGVENEQFF. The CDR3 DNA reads TGCGCCAGCAGCCAAGTGCTGACAGGGGTTGAGAATGAGCAGTTCTTC.

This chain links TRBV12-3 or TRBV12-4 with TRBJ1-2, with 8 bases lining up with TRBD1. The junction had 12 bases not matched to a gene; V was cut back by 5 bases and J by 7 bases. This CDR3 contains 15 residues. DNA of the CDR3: TGTGCCAGCAGTCCCCTGGGACAGGCGGCGGGTGGCTACACCTTC. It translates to CASSPLGQAAGGYTF.

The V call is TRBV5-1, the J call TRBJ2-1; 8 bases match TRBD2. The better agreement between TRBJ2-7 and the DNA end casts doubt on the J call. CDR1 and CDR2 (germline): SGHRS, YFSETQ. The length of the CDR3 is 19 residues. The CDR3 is CASSSLADGGALGYNEQYF. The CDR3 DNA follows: TGCGCCAGCAGCTCACTAGCTGACGGGGGGGCCTTAGGATACAATGAGCAGTACTTC.

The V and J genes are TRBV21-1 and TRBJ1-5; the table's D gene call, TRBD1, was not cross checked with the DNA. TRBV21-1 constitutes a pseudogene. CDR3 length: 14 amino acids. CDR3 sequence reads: CASWGTGPNQPQHF. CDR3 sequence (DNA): TGTGCCAGCTGGGGAACAGGGCCAAATCAGCCCCAGCATTTT.

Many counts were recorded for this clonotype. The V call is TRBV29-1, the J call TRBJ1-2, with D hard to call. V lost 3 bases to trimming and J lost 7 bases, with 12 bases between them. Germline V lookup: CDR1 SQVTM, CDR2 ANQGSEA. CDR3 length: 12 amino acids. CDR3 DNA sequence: TGCAGCGTTGAGTTAGCGCGTGTTGGCTACACCTTC. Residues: CSVELARVGYTF.

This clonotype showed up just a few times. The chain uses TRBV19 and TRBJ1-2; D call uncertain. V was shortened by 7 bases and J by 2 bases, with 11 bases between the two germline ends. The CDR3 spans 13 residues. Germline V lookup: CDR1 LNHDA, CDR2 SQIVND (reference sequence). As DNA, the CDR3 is TGTGCCAGTATATCCGACAACAACTATGGCTACACCTTC. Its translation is CASISDNNYGYTF. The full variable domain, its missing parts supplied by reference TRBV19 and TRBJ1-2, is DGGITQSPKYLFRKEGQNVTLSCEQNLNHDAMYWYRQDPGQGLRLIYYSQIVNDFQKGDIAEGYSVSREKKESFPLTVTSAQKNPTAFYLCASISDNNYGYTFGSGTRLTVV.

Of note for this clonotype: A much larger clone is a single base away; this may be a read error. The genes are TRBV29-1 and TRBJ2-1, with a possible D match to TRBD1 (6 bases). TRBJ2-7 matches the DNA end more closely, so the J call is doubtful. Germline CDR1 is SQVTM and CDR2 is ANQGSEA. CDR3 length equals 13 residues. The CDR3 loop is CSVAGDTYNEQYF. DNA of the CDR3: TGCAGCGTTGCAGGGGACACCTACAATGAGCAGTACTTC.

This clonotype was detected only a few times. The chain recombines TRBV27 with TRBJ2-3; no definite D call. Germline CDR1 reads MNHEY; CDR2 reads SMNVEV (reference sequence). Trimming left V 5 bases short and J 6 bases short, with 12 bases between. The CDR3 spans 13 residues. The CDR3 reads CASSLTRRDTQYF. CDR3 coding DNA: TGTGCCAGCAGTCTTACACGCCGCGATACGCAGTATTTT.

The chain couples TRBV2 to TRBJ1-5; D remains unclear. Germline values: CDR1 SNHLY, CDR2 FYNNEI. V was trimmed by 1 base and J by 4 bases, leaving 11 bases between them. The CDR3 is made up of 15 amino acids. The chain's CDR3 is CASSEGISGNQPQHF. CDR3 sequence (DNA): TGTGCCAGCAGTGAAGGTATTTCGGGAAATCAGCCCCAGCATTTT.

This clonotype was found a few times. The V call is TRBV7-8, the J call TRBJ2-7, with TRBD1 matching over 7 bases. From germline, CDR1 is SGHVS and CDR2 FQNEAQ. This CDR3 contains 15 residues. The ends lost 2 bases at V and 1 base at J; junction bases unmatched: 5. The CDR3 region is CASSLFEGASYEQYF. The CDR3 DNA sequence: TGTGCCAGCAGCTTATTCGAGGGGGCTTCCTACGAGCAGTACTTC.